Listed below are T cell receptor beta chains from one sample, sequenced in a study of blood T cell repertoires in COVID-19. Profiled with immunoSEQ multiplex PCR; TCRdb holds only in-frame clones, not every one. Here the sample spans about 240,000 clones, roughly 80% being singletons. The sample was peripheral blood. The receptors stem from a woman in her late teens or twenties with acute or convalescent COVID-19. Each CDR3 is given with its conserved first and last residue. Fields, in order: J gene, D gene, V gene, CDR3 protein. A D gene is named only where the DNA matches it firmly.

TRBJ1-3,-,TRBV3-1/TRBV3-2,CASSQRYASTAASGNTIYF
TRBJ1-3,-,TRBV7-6,CASSPLTGNDIRNTIYF
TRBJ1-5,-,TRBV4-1,CASSQEEWEGVGNQPQHF
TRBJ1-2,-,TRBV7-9,CASSSTGANYGYTF
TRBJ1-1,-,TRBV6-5,CASSYRTRDTEAFF
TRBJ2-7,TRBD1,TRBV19,CASSIDGQGFASEQYF
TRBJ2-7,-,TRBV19,CASSTQSSDEQYF
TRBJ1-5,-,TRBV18,CASSAATVNSNQPQHF
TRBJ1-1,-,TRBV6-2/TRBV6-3,CASSLGSPTEAFF
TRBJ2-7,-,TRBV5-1,CASSWNRGWGYEQYF
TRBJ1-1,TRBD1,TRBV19,CASSSLDRGQNTEAFF
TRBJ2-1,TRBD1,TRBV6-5,CASRDRPSYNEQFF
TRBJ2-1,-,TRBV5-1,CASSSVRLVYNEQFF
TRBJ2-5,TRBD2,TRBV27,CASTRLAGDETQYF
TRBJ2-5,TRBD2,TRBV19,CASSIGLADQETQYF
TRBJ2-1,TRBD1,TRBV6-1,CASSSGDRGFNEQFF
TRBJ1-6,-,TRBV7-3,CASSSGTNNSPLHF
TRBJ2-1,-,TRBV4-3,CASSQGDSSYNEQFF
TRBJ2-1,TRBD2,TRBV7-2,CASSLVAGGDEQFF
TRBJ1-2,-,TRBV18,CASSPNDSPYGYTF
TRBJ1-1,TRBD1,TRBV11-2,CASSIHPGQGWTEAFF
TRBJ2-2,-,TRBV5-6,CASSLEQNTGELFF
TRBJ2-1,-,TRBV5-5,CASSLAGSNEQFF
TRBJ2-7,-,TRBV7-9,CASSLSYEQYF
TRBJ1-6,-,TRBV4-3,CASSHTRVNSPLHF
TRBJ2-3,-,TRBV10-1,CASSRQGTDTQYF
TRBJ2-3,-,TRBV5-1,CASSFSQRRAGTDTQYF
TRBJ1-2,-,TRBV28,CASSSVIYYGYTF
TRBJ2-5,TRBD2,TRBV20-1,CSASMRGRGQETQYF
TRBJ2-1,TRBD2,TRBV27,CASSFGLEPYNEQFF
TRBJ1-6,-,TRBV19,CASSITGNSPLHF
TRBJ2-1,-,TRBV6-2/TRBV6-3,CASSSFTGLTSYNEQFF
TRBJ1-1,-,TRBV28,CASRNWALAMNTEAFF
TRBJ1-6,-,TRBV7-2,CASSLGEGSNSPLHF
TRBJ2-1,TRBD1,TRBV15,CATSGDRGYNEQFF
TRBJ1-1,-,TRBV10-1,CASSASTGVAEAFF
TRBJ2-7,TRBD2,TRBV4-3,CASSQALAGGGFAEQYF